Presented here are 21 T cell receptor beta chains from one specimen sequenced in a study of tissue T cells after allogeneic stem cell transplantation. Time point specified: mouse harvest day 7 after allogeneic transplant. Tail vein injection delivered 10^7 T-cell-depleted bone marrow cells and 10^6 splenic CD5+ T cells. Method: immunoSEQ multiplex PCR; TCRdb's copy keeps in-frame clones and lacks some. The table records 6,500 to 10,000 clones, over 45% of them present only once. Sequencing input: gut tissue. Receptor source: a female BALB/c mouse given C57BL/6 T cells with graft-versus-host disease after an allogeneic hematopoietic cell transplant.

Worth noting for this clone: Gene names are mouse gene names. The read is 1 residue too short to cover the CDR3 end, so that end is filled in from the germline J gene. This sequence joins TRBV17 and TRBJ2-2; the match to TRBD2 covers 13 bases. The trim removed 3 bases at V and 4 bases at J, leaving 2 bases unmatched. The CDR3 loop spans 16 amino acids. The germline V gene encodes CDR1 MNHDT and CDR2 YYDKIL. The CDR3 reads CASSRDWGGVTGQLYF. CDR3 DNA (partial): TGTGCTAGCAGTAGGGACTGGGGGGGCGTCACCGGGCAGCTCTAC. Full variable domain (missing parts from reference TRBV17 and TRBJ2-2): DTTVKQNPRYKLARVGKPVNLICSQTMNHDTMYWYQKKPNQAPKLLLFYYDKILNREADTFEKFQSSRPNNSFCSLYIGSAGLEYSAMYLCASSRDWGGVTGQLYFGEGSKLTVL.

Turning to this clone: The genes are named according to mouse. The sequenced part of the CDR3 DNA is TGTGCCAGCAGTCGACAGGGGACAAACACCGGGCAGCTCTAC. Its translation is CASSRQGTNTGQLY. The entire CDR3 protein reads CASSRQGTNTGQLYF. J is TRBJ2-2 and V is TRBV26; 8 positions match TRBD1. The read terminates 1 residue before the CDR3 end, so the remaining end is supplied by the germline J gene. The CDR3 has 15 residues. The V gene's germline CDR1 is KGHPV and CDR2 FQNQEV (reference sequence). J gave up 0 bases and V 4 bases, and 1 base lay outside the gene matches.

Remarks on this clone: Gene names and germline refer to mouse. The DNA read from the CDR3 is TGTGCCAGCTCTCCACACAGGGTTTCCAACGAAAGATTATTT. Amino acid sequence: CASSPHRVSNERLF. The complete CDR3 protein is CASSPHRVSNERLFF. V is TRBV12-1 and J is TRBJ1-4; maybe TRBD1 (6 bases). The DNA ends 1 residue before the CDR3 does, and the rest of the CDR3 is filled in from the germline J gene. This CDR3 has 15 amino acids. Looked up from germline, CDR1 is SGHSN and CDR2 is HYEKVE. V was clipped by 2 bases and J by 0 bases, with 9 bases between them.

Note on this clone: The gene symbols are mouse symbols. The CDR3 end lies 1 residue beyond the end of the read and is filled in from the germline J gene. This chain uses TRBV3 with TRBJ1-4; D remains unclear. The CDR3 runs to 14 residues. The germline V and J ends were trimmed by 8 bases and 0 bases, with 10 bases remaining between them. CDR1 SNHLY and CDR2 FYNGKV come from the germline V gene (reference sequence). The CDR3 loop reads CASAARVSNERLFF. The sequenced CDR3 bases are TGTGCCAGCGCTGCGAGAGTTTCCAACGAAAGATTATTT.

By share of the sample, this clone is medium-sized. The genes and germline here are from mouse. The CDR3 goes on 1 residue after the read ends, and that part is filled in from the germline J gene. J is TRBJ1-3 and V is TRBV13-2; a possible D gene is TRBD1 (5 bases). Deletions cut 0 bases from V and 3 bases from J, with 7 bases between. The V gene's germline CDR1 is NNHNN and CDR2 SYGAGS (reference sequence). The CDR3 totals 14 residues. The sequenced part of the CDR3 DNA is TGTGCCAGCGGTGATGGGGGCGGTGGAAATACGCTCTAT. This translates into CASGDGGGGNTLY. From start to end, the CDR3 is CASGDGGGGNTLYF.

This clone showed up just a few times. The listed genes are named as in mouse. CDR3 region: CASSLMGQGDTQYF. The sequenced CDR3 bases are TGTGCCAGCAGTCTAATGGGACAGGGTGACACCCAGTAC. This chain joins TRBV26 and TRBJ2-5; 9 nucleotides align to TRBD1. The missing CDR3 end, 1 residue past where the read stops, is filled in from the germline J gene. The J segment lost 6 bases and the V segment lost 3 bases, leaving 4 bases of the junction unmatched. CDR1 and CDR2 (germline): KGHPV, FQNQEV (reference sequence). The CDR3 contains 14 residues.

As for this clone: All gene names here are mouse names. The observed sequence ends 1 residue before the CDR3 terminus, with the missing tail filled in from the germline J gene. The chain employs TRBV23 and TRBJ1-1; the table gives TRBD1 as D, unverified against the DNA. The CDR3 sequence is 13 residues long. Germline V gene data show CDR1 as KGHTA and CDR2 as FQNQQP. The CDR3 spells CSSRQGANTEVFF. CDR3 DNA (partial): TGCTCCAGCAGGCAGGGGGCGAACACAGAAGTCTTC.

Concerning this clone itself: Germline and genes here are mouse. The missing CDR3 end, 1 residue past where the read stops, is filled in from the germline J gene. This chain uses TRBV23 with TRBJ1-3; the table gives TRBD1 as D, unverified against the DNA. CDR1 is KGHTA, CDR2 FQNQQP, per germline. CDR3 size: 14 residues. CDR3 bases read: TGCTCCAGCAGTCCAAGGGGGCTTGGAAATACGCTCTAT. Encoded protein: CSSSPRGLGNTLY. The complete CDR3 reads CSSSPRGLGNTLYF.

This clone is judged medium-sized (0.01 to 0.1%). Gene names refer to mouse genes. Coverage ceases 1 residue before the CDR3 finishes, and the germline J gene fills in the end. V and J are TRBV15 and TRBJ2-7, with D possibly TRBD1 on 5 matching bases. The V end lost 3 bases, the J end lost 3 bases, and 6 bases lay between the germline ends. The V gene's germline CDR1 is SGHND and CDR2 FRSKSL. The CDR3 is 12 amino acids. CDR3 protein: CASSFDSYEQYF. The sequenced CDR3 bases are TGTGCCAGCAGTTTCGACAGCTATGAACAGTAC.

Points on this clone: Gene labels here are mouse ones. The CDR3 end falls 1 residue outside the read, so it is completed with the germline J gene. V usage is TRBV13-2 and J usage is TRBJ1-5; 9 positions agree with TRBD1. V lost 3 bases to trimming and J lost 4 bases; unmatched junction nucleotides: 2. Germline lookup yields CDR1 NNHNN and CDR2 SYGAGS (reference sequence). This CDR3 region has 14 residues. CDR3 DNA (partial): TGTGCCAGCGGTGCGGGACAGGGAAACCAGGCTCCGCTT. Amino acid sequence: CASGAGQGNQAPL. The full-length CDR3 reads as CASGAGQGNQAPLF.

This clone has more than one count but fewer than ten. Any gene name here is a mouse gene name. The read gets to within 1 residue of the CDR3 end, and the germline J gene fills in the rest. The chain joins TRBV1 to TRBJ2-3; D remains ambiguous. V lost 5 bases and J 0 bases, leaving 3 bases between the germline ends. The CDR3 has 12 amino acids. Germline CDR1 reads NSQYPW; CDR2 reads LRSPGD (reference sequence). This CDR3 reads CTCSSSAETLYF. The part of the CDR3 DNA that was read is TGCACCTGCAGTTCTAGTGCAGAAACGCTGTAT.

Remarks on this clone: Mouse names are used for the genes. Here the CDR3 reads CASSIGTGINSPLYF. The covered CDR3 bases are TGTGCCAGCTCAATCGGGACAGGGATTAATTCGCCCCTCTAC. The gene calls are TRBV12-2 and TRBJ1-6; 9 bases are shared with TRBD1. The CDR3 goes on 1 residue after the read ends, and that part is filled in from the germline J gene. TRBJ1-6 is marked as an open reading frame, function uncertain. The CDR3 covers 15 residues. CDR1 and CDR2 from the germline V gene are SGHLS and HYDKME. V was clipped by 4 bases and J by 6 bases; unmatched bases: 6.

This clone has just a few counts. Gene names follow the mouse nomenclature. The CDR3 goes on 1 residue after the read ends, and that part is filled in from the germline J gene. V gene TRBV12-2 combines with J gene TRBJ2-4, with D hard to call. The CDR3 is 14 amino acids. The V gene's germline CDR1 is SGHLS and CDR2 HYDKME. The V gene lost 4 bases and the J gene lost 0 bases, with 10 bases spanning the gap. The sequenced CDR3 bases are TGTGCCAGCTCGCCAACAACTAGTCAAAACACCTTGTAC. It codes for CASSPTTSQNTLY. The CDR3, in full, reads CASSPTTSQNTLYF.

For this clone: The gene names here belong to mouse. The CDR3 end falls 1 residue outside the read, so it is completed with the germline J gene. The chain links TRBV31 to TRBJ2-3; D possibly corresponds to TRBD1 (6 bases). The CDR3 spans 13 residues. The germline V and J ends were trimmed by 0 bases and 4 bases, with 8 bases remaining between them. Germline V gene data show CDR1 as GKSSPN and CDR2 as SITVG. The sequenced CDR3 bases are TGTGCCTGGAGTCTAGGGGGTTCAGAAACGCTGTAT. Residues: CAWSLGGSETLY. The whole CDR3 sequence is CAWSLGGSETLYF.

This clone was seen a single time. Gene labels here are mouse ones. The read halts 1 residue ahead of the CDR3 end, with the missing end drawn from the germline J gene. This sequence joins TRBV19 and TRBJ1-6; unclear D gene. TRBJ1-6 is reported as an ORF; its role is uncertain. Trimming took off 3 bases at V and 5 bases at J, with 6 bases between the two ends. CDR3 length: 13 amino acids. Germline values: CDR1 FNHDT, CDR2 SITEND (reference sequence). CDR3 residues: CASSTFNNSPLYF. CDR3 DNA, as far as it was read: TGTGCCAGCAGTACCTTTAATAATTCGCCCCTCTAC.

Concerning this clone: Gene names denote mouse genes. The DNA read from the CDR3 is TGTGCCAGCAGCTTATCGGATAATTCGCCCCTCTAC. Protein product: CASSLSDNSPLY. The full CDR3 reads CASSLSDNSPLYF. The rearrangement uses TRBV3 and TRBJ1-6; D gene unclear. The read terminates 1 residue ahead of where the CDR3 ends, so the germline J gene completes it. TRBJ1-6 is marked as an open reading frame, function uncertain. The V end lost 2 bases, the J end lost 5 bases, and 4 bases lay between the germline ends. This CDR3 contains 13 residues. Germline V lookup: CDR1 SNHLY, CDR2 FYNGKV (reference sequence).

Regarding this clone: The genes and germline here are from mouse. Read sequence stops 1 residue before the CDR3 end, and the germline J gene provides the missing end. The chain recombines TRBV26 with TRBJ1-3; 10 nucleotides line up with TRBD1. The CDR3 extends over 15 amino acids. The junction had 0 bases not matched to a gene; V was cut back by 0 bases and J by 4 bases. Germline CDR1 and CDR2: KGHPV and FQNQEV (reference sequence). Incomplete CDR3 DNA: TGTGCCAGCAGTCTGTCGGACAGGGGGGGAAATACGCTCTAT. It translates to CASSLSDRGGNTLY. From start to end, the CDR3 is CASSLSDRGGNTLYF.

Of note for this clone: Mouse gene names and germline throughout. The CDR3 is cut off 1 residue early in the read; its end comes from the germline J gene. The J gene is TRBJ2-1, the V gene TRBV19, with a tentative D call TRBD1 (6 bases). Germline CDR1 and CDR2: FNHDT and SITEND (reference sequence). V shed 6 bases and J shed 1 base, with 8 bases lying between them. The CDR3 runs 13 residues. This CDR3 is CASTGQNYAEQFF. Partial CDR3 DNA: TGTGCCAGCACCGGACAGAACTATGCTGAGCAGTTC.

Worth noting for this clone: All gene names here are mouse names. The read ends 1 residue shy of where the CDR3 ends; the end is completed using the germline J gene. The V gene is TRBV3, the J gene TRBJ2-7, with 7 bases aligning to TRBD2. The CDR3 has 14 residues. V lost 2 bases, J lost 3 bases, and 4 bases stayed unmatched. Germline CDR1 SNHLY, CDR2 FYNGKV (reference sequence). CDR3 DNA (partial): TGTGCCAGCAGCTTAAATGGGGGGAACTATGAACAGTAC. Amino acids: CASSLNGGNYEQY. The complete CDR3 reads CASSLNGGNYEQYF. The full variable domain, with the rest looked up from reference TRBV3 and TRBJ2-7, is GPKVLQIPSHQIIDMGQMVTLNCDPVSNHLYFYWYKQILGQQMEFLVNFYNGKVMEKSKLFKDQFSVERPDGSYFTLKIQPTALEDSAVYFCASSLNGGNYEQYFGPGTRLTVL.

In this sample, this clone is medium-sized. Genes here carry mouse names. The CDR3 goes on 1 residue after the read ends, and that part is filled in from the germline J gene. The rearrangement uses TRBV2 and TRBJ2-7, with 12 nucleotides matching TRBD1. The V gene end was trimmed by 4 bases and the J gene end by 7 bases; junction bases not matched to a gene: 2. Germline CDR1 and CDR2: LGHNA and YSYQKL. The CDR3 extends over 13 amino acids. The CDR3 sequence is CASSRDRGREQYF. The covered CDR3 bases are TGTGCCAGCAGCCGGGACAGGGGGCGAGAACAGTAC.

To note about this clone: The genes and germline here are from mouse. The sequence runs out 1 residue before the end of the CDR3; the remainder is reconstructed from the germline J gene. The J gene is TRBJ1-4, the V gene TRBV12-2; 9 bases match TRBD1. This CDR3 contains 14 residues. CDR1 and CDR2 from the germline V gene are SGHLS and HYDKME. V lost 3 bases and J lost 2; bases outside the gene matches: 0. The CDR3 loop reads CASSTGGSNERLFF. The CDR3 DNA, read in part, is TGTGCCAGCTCTACAGGGGGCTCCAACGAAAGATTATTT. The entire variable domain, with the rest obtained from reference TRBV12-2 and TRBJ1-4, is as follows: NSGVVQSPRYIIKGKGERSILKCIPISGHLSVAWYQQTQGQELKFFIQHYDKMERDKGNLPSRFSVQQFDDYHSEMNMSALELEDSAVYFCASSTGGSNERLFFGHGTKLSVL.